What follows are 32 T cell receptor beta chains derived from one specimen sequenced in a study of T cells in narcolepsy. Only in-frame clones appear in the TCRdb table, and some are missing; sequencing was by immunoSEQ multiplex PCR. The sample carries roughly 30,000 clones, approximately 77% recorded once. The sequencing sample was made of memory (CD45RA-) CD4+ T cells from blood. The source is a human donor in good health.

The rearrangement uses TRBV19 and TRBJ2-7; 11 positions agree with TRBD2. J lost 2 bases, V lost 6 bases, and 3 bases had no gene match. Per germline, CDR1 LNHDA and CDR2 SQIVND (reference sequence). The CDR3 is 14 residues long. CDR3 sequence reads: CASSRTSGPYEQYF. The CDR3 DNA reads as TGTGCCAGTAGCAGGACTAGCGGGCCCTACGAGCAGTACTTC.

The chain uses TRBV30 and TRBJ1-1; possible D gene TRBD1, 5 bases. The CDR3 loop spans 14 amino acids. Germline V lookup: CDR1 GTSNPN, CDR2 SVGIG (reference sequence). V was pared by 1 base and J by 6 bases, with 15 bases between. The DNA of the CDR3 is TGTGCCTGGAGTGGCAACGGGGCCGGGGCTGAAGCTTTCTTT. Encoded protein: CAWSGNGAGAEAFF.

This sequence joins TRBV5-1 and TRBJ2-7, with D possibly being TRBD1 (6 bases). With 6 bases removed from V and 5 bases from J, the gap between germline ends came to 18 bases. Germline values: CDR1 SGHRS, CDR2 YFSETQ. The CDR3 length is 14 residues. CDR3 sequence: CASTLGAALNEQYF. The CDR3 DNA reads as TGCGCCAGCACCCTGGGGGCAGCCTTGAACGAGCAGTACTTC.

V and J are TRBV4-1 and TRBJ2-3; 13 bases line up with TRBD2. In germline, CDR1 is MGHRA, CDR2 YSYEKL. With V trimmed by 2 bases and J by 4 bases, 18 bases remained unmatched. The CDR3 is 21 amino acids. The chain's CDR3 is CASSQSPPGPGLAGSADTQYF. The CDR3 nucleotides read TGCGCCAGCAGCCAATCTCCGCCCGGCCCGGGACTAGCGGGATCGGCAGATACGCAGTATTTT.

The V call is TRBV7-8, the J call TRBJ1-3; D is uncertain. The length of the CDR3 is 12 residues. V shed 5 bases and J shed 6 bases, with 8 bases lying between them. Germline V gene data show CDR1 as SGHVS and CDR2 as FQNEAQ. The CDR3 here is CASSLHLNTIYF. The DNA of the CDR3 is TGTGCCAGCAGCCTTCATCTAAACACCATATATTTT.

The chain couples TRBV5-8 to TRBJ1-2; perhaps TRBD1 as D (5 bases). This CDR3 comprises 13 residues. Germline CDR1 SGHTS, CDR2 YDEGEE. V lost 1 base and J 6 bases, leaving 10 bases between the germline ends. The CDR3 reads CASSLPPRDGYTF. The CDR3 DNA sequence: TGTGCCAGCAGCTTGCCCCCCAGGGATGGCTACACCTTC.

V and J are TRBV6-5 and TRBJ1-1, with 8 bases that match TRBD1. The CDR3 extends over 14 amino acids. Germline V gives CDR1 MNHEY, CDR2 SVGAGI. Trimming cost V 5 bases and J 0 bases; bases outside gene matches: 2. The CDR3 coding sequence is TGTGCCAGCAGTCCGGACAGGGTGAACACTGAAGCTTTCTTT. It codes for CASSPDRVNTEAFF.

The CDR3 region has the DNA TGTGCCAGCAGTTCAGTGCCTATCTATGGCTACACCTTC. This codes for CASSSVPIYGYTF. The rearrangement links TRBV2 to TRBJ1-2; D not certain. Between the trimmed V and J ends, which lost 5 bases and 4 bases, there was a span of 11 bases. CDR1 and CDR2 (germline): SNHLY, FYNNEI. The CDR3 totals 13 residues.

The CDR3 sequence is CASRVLAAPESQYF. CDR3 nucleotide sequence: TGTGCCAGCAGAGTTCTAGCGGCCCCCGAGTCGCAGTATTTT. The rearrangement uses TRBV6-5 and TRBJ2-3, with 7 bases that match TRBD2. Germline V lookup: CDR1 MNHEY, CDR2 SVGAGI. The ends lost 6 bases at V and 10 bases at J; junction bases unmatched: 13. This CDR3 contains 14 residues.

This chain links TRBV30 with TRBJ1-2, with D tentatively TRBD1 (5 bases). CDR3 length: 14 amino acids. From germline, CDR1 is GTSNPN and CDR2 SVGIG (reference sequence). The V end lost 3 bases, the J end lost 7 bases, and 18 bases lay between the germline ends. In DNA form, the CDR3 reads TGTGCCTGGAGGCCCCCTGGGGGTTTTGGTGGCTACACCTTC. Its protein product is CAWRPPGGFGGYTF.

CDR3 DNA: TGTGCCAGCAGCTTAGCCCGGAACACTGAAGCTTTCTTT. Translation gives CASSLARNTEAFF. The chain combines TRBV7-2 with TRBJ1-1, with D uncertain. Germline CDR1 SGHTA, CDR2 FQGNSA. The CDR3 loop spans 13 amino acids. V shed 0 bases and J shed 1 base, with 3 bases lying between them.

The CDR3 sequence: CASSGLAGISKETQYF. CDR3 DNA: TGTGCCAGCAGTGGCCTAGCGGGGATTTCGAAAGAGACCCAGTACTTC. The gene calls are TRBV2 and TRBJ2-5, with 9 bases that match TRBD2. V shed 4 bases, J shed 3 bases, and the junction held 9 bases outside the gene matches. Germline V lookup: CDR1 SNHLY, CDR2 FYNNEI. This CDR3 has 16 residues.

The chain combines TRBV6-1 with TRBJ1-2, with TRBD1 as a possible D gene (6 bases). Germline values: CDR1 MNHNS, CDR2 SASEGT. V was trimmed by 6 bases and J by 4 bases, leaving 15 bases between them. The length of the CDR3 is 14 residues. The CDR3 coding sequence is TGTGCCAGCAGCGATCAAGGACAGTCCTATGGCTACACCTTC. Amino acids: CASSDQGQSYGYTF.

In this sample, this clone turned up once. This chain uses TRBV19 with TRBJ2-5; 7 positions match TRBD2. There are 15 residues in the CDR3. V was clipped by 3 bases and J by 2 bases; unmatched bases: 6. Germline CDR1 is LNHDA and CDR2 is SQIVND (reference sequence). CDR3: CASSMERGDQETQYF. The CDR3, as DNA: TGTGCCAGTAGTATGGAACGGGGGGATCAAGAGACCCAGTACTTC. The variable domain in full, completed from reference TRBV19 and TRBJ2-5, reads DGGITQSPKYLFRKEGQNVTLSCEQNLNHDAMYWYRQDPGQGLRLIYYSQIVNDFQKGDIAEGYSVSREKKESFPLTVTSAQKNPTAFYLCASSMERGDQETQYFGPGTRLLVL.

The V and J genes are TRBV29-1 and TRBJ1-2; unclear D gene. The CDR3 contains 13 residues. Germline V gene sequence: CDR1 SQVTM, CDR2 ANQGSEA. The V and J ends lost 6 bases and 0 bases respectively, with 11 bases between them. The CDR3 DNA reads as TGCAGCGTCGCGCCGGGCCCTAACTATGGCTACACCTTC. Translated: CSVAPGPNYGYTF.

The chain is built from TRBV19 and TRBJ2-2; possible D gene TRBD2, 6 bases. The V gene lost 10 bases and the J gene lost 5 bases, with 35 bases spanning the gap. Germline V lookup: CDR1 LNHDA, CDR2 SQIVND (reference sequence). The CDR3 runs to 20 residues. Written as DNA, the CDR3 is TGTGCCACACGACGCGGAGGGGCAGGGTTAGATTTTCAGGTTACCGGGGAGCTGTTTTTT. This encodes CATRRGGAGLDFQVTGELFF. The variable domain in full, completed from reference TRBV19 and TRBJ2-2, reads DGGITQSPKYLFRKEGQNVTLSCEQNLNHDAMYWYRQDPGQGLRLIYYSQIVNDFQKGDIAEGYSVSREKKESFPLTVTSAQKNPTAFYLCATRRGGAGLDFQVTGELFFGEGSRLTVL.

This chain connects TRBV6-5 to TRBJ1-5, with a tentative D call TRBD1 (5 bases). The CDR3 length is 13 residues. Trimming pared 6 bases from V and 7 bases from J, leaving 13 bases between. CDR1 and CDR2 (germline): MNHEY, SVGAGI. DNA of the CDR3: TGTGCCAGCAGCTGGGGGTTATGGCAGCCCCAGCATTTT. Translated, it gives CASSWGLWQPQHF.

The chain links TRBV21-1 to TRBJ1-2; the tabulated D call, TRBD1, remains unverified against the DNA. TRBV21-1 is shown as a pseudogene. The CDR3 covers 17 residues. CDR3 protein: CASSVLLRGRKNYGYTF. The CDR3 DNA reads as TGTGCCAGCAGCGTTCTATTAAGGGGGCGAAAAAACTATGGCTACACCTTC.

The chain combines TRBV5-1 with TRBJ1-2; no definite D call. This CDR3 spans 16 amino acids. Germline CDR1 reads SGHRS; CDR2 reads YFSETQ. Trimming pared 4 bases from V and 10 bases from J, leaving 26 bases between. The CDR3 is CASSVSDTGIEKLYTF. The CDR3 DNA is TGCGCCAGCAGCGTATCCGATACGGGAATCGAAAAACTCTACACCTTC. The full variable domain, its missing parts supplied by reference TRBV5-1 and TRBJ1-2, is KAGVTQTPRYLIKTRGQQVTLSCSPISGHRSVSWYQQTPGQGLQFLFEYFSETQRNKGNFPGRFSGRQFSNSRSEMNVSTLELGDSALYLCASSVSDTGIEKLYTFGSGTRLTVV.

The chain combines TRBV6-1 with TRBJ2-2, with D perhaps matching TRBD1 (5 bases). The CDR3 contains 15 residues. Trimming took 4 bases from V and 6 from J, leaving 15 bases between them. The germline gives CDR1 MNHNS, CDR2 SASEGT. CDR3 sequence (DNA): TGTGCCAGCAGTGTATCTGGACACCAGGCCGGGGAGCTGTTTTTT. This sequence encodes CASSVSGHQAGELFF.

V is TRBV11-2 and J is TRBJ2-7; tentative D call: TRBD1 (6 bases). This CDR3 is 16 amino acids long. V was shortened by 5 bases and J by 2 bases, with 19 bases between the two germline ends. Germline-derived CDR1 and CDR2 are SGHAT and FQNNGV. DNA of the CDR3: TGTGCCAGCAGCCAGGGGTCGGGCAGCGCTACCTACGAGCAGTACTTC. Translation: CASSQGSGSATYEQYF.

This chain uses TRBV6-5 with TRBJ2-7; perhaps TRBD1 as D (6 bases). This CDR3 has 15 amino acids. The V gene lost 6 bases and the J gene lost 0 bases, with 15 bases spanning the gap. Germline-derived CDR1 and CDR2 are MNHEY and SVGAGI. The DNA of the CDR3 is TGTGCCAGCAGCCGTAAAACAGGGATCTCCTACGAGCAGTACTTC. Translated: CASSRKTGISYEQYF.

This clone was picked up one time. CDR3 loop: CASSTGQTYTGELFF. In DNA, the CDR3 is TGTGCCAGTAGTACGGGACAGACCTACACCGGGGAGCTGTTTTTT. The V and J genes are TRBV19 and TRBJ2-2; 7 nucleotides align to TRBD1. J was trimmed by 3 bases and V by 4 bases; bases with no gene match: 5. Germline CDR1 is LNHDA and CDR2 is SQIVND (reference sequence). This CDR3 has 15 residues.

V gene TRBV6-6 combines with J gene TRBJ1-1; maybe TRBD1 (5 bases). From germline, CDR1 is MNHNY and CDR2 SVGAGI (reference sequence). With 4 bases removed from V and 7 bases from J, the gap between germline ends came to 7 bases. The CDR3 spans 11 residues. The CDR3 loop is CASSSGIEAFF. The DNA for the CDR3 is TGTGCCAGCAGTTCAGGGATTGAAGCTTTCTTT.

The chain employs TRBV5-1 and TRBJ1-1, with D perhaps TRBD1 (5 bases). Trimming cost V 6 bases and J 4 bases, with 16 bases left between them. This CDR3 region has 14 residues. From germline, CDR1 is SGHRS and CDR2 YFSETQ. CDR3 in amino acids: CASNPGGGGTEAFF. The CDR3 DNA follows: TGCGCCAGCAACCCGGGGGGAGGCGGCACTGAAGCTTTCTTT.

J is TRBJ2-7 and V is TRBV19, with a weak D call TRBD1 (6 bases). The length of the CDR3 is 15 residues. V lost 4 bases and J 7 bases, leaving 20 bases between the germline ends. Germline V gene lookup returns CDR1 LNHDA and CDR2 SQIVND (reference sequence). CDR3 loop: CASSTYLTGPGEQYF. The CDR3 DNA sequence: TGTGCCAGTAGTACCTACCTAACAGGGCCGGGAGAGCAGTACTTC.

The chain links TRBV11-2 to TRBJ1-6, with D perhaps TRBD1 (5 bases). This CDR3 is 13 amino acids long. The germline V and J ends were trimmed by 6 bases and 6 bases, with 9 bases remaining between them. CDR1 is SGHAT, CDR2 FQNNGV, per germline. The CDR3 DNA sequence: TGTGCCAGCAGTCGGGACTTTAATTCACCCCTCCACTTT. Translation: CASSRDFNSPLHF. Full variable domain (missing parts from reference TRBV11-2 and TRBJ1-6): EAGVAQSPRYKIIEKRQSVAFWCNPISGHATLYWYQQILGQGPKLLIQFQNNGVVDDSQLPKDRFSAERLKGVDSTLKIQPAKLEDSAVYLCASSRDFNSPLHFGNGTRLTVT.

Only one count was recorded for this clone. In DNA form, the CDR3 reads TGTGCCAGCAGCTTGGTTGTAGGACAGGGGAACACTGAAGCTTTCTTT. Encoded protein: CASSLVVGQGNTEAFF. The genes are TRBV5-4 and TRBJ1-1; 8 nucleotides align to TRBD1. This CDR3 has 16 amino acids. Trimming removed 0 bases from V and 1 base from J; junction bases left unmatched: 5. Germline-derived CDR1 and CDR2 are SGHNT and YYREEE (reference sequence). The entire variable domain, with the rest obtained from reference TRBV5-4 and TRBJ1-1, is as follows: ETGVTQSPTHLIKTRGQQVTLRCSSQSGHNTVSWYQQALGQGPQFIFQYYREEENGRGNFPPRFSGLQFPNYSSELNVNALELDDSALYLCASSLVVGQGNTEAFFGQGTRLTVV.

The chain joins TRBV7-9 to TRBJ2-7; maybe TRBD2 (5 bases). Trimming took off 1 base at V and 3 bases at J, with 16 bases between the two ends. The CDR3 spans 16 residues. From germline, CDR1 is SEHNR and CDR2 FQNEAQ (reference sequence). CDR3 DNA sequence: TGTGCCAGCAGCTTAGTAAAGCGACAAGGAGGCTACGAGCAGTACTTC. Protein: CASSLVKRQGGYEQYF. The whole variable domain, filled in from reference TRBV7-9 and TRBJ2-7, reads DTGVSQNPRHKITKRGQNVTFRCDPISEHNRLYWYRQTLGQGPEFLTYFQNEAQLEKSRLLSDRFSAERPKGSFSTLEIQRTEQGDSAMYLCASSLVKRQGGYEQYFGPGTRLTVT.

CDR3 in DNA: TGCGCCAGCAGCTTGGGACAGGGGGCCCCAGATACGCAGTATTTT. This gives the protein CASSLGQGAPDTQYF. The chain employs TRBV5-1 and TRBJ2-3; 10 positions match TRBD1. Losses at the gene ends were 0 bases for V and 4 bases for J; bases not matched to a gene: 2. This CDR3 is built from 15 residues. Looked up from germline, CDR1 is SGHRS and CDR2 is YFSETQ.

The J gene is TRBJ2-1, the V gene TRBV10-1; 10 nucleotides align to TRBD1. J lost 7 bases, V lost 5 bases, and 11 bases had no gene match. The CDR3 contains 16 residues. From germline, CDR1 is WNHNN and CDR2 SYGVQD (reference sequence). CDR3 protein: CASSYTRDRGLNEQFF. The CDR3 region has the DNA TGCGCCAGCAGTTACACCCGGGACAGGGGATTAAATGAGCAGTTCTTC.

The table lists this clone with a count of one. The chain links TRBV7-9 to TRBJ2-5; TRBD1 matches at 7 bases. The V gene end was trimmed by 5 bases and the J gene end by 5 bases; junction bases not matched to a gene: 11. Germline V lookup: CDR1 SEHNR, CDR2 FQNEAQ (reference sequence). This CDR3 contains 15 residues. CDR3 loop: CASSPRTGEFETQYF. The CDR3 region has the DNA TGTGCCAGCAGCCCTCGGACAGGCGAGTTTGAGACCCAGTACTTC.